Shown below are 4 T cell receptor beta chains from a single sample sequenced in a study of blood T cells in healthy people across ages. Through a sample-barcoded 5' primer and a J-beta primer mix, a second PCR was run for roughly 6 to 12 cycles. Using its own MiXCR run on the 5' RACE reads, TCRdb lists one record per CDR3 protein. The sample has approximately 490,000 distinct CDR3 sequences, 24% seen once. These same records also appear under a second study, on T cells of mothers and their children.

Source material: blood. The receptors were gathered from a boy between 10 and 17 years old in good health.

The CDR3 loop reads CASSSRPANNEQFF. CDR3 nucleotide sequence: TGTGCCAGCAGCTCCCGACCGGCGAACAATGAGCAGTTCTTC. The chain joins TRBV7-2 to TRBJ2-1; D is ambiguous. The CDR3 runs 14 residues. Trimming left V 4 bases short and J 5 bases short, with 12 bases between. Germline V lookup: CDR1 SGHTA, CDR2 FQGNSA.

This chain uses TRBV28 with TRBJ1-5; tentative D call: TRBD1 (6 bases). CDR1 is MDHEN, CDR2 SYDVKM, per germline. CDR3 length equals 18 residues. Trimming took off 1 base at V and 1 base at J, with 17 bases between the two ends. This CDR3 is CASSLLNFRTESNQPQHF. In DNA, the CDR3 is TGTGCCAGCAGTTTATTAAATTTTCGGACAGAAAGCAATCAGCCCCAGCATTTT.

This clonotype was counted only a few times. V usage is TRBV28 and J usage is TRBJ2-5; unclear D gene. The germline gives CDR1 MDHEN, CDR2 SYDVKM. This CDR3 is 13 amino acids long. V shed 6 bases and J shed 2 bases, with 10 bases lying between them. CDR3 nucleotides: TGTGCCAGCAGCTATCAACATCAAGAGACCCAGTACTTC. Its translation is CASSYQHQETQYF.

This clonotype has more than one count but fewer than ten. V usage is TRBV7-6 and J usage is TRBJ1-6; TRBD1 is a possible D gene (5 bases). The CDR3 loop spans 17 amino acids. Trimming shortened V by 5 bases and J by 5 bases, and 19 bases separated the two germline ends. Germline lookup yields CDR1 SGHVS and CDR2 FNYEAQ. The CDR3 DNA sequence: TGTGCCAGCAGCACCCGCCTGACAGTGGGGGATAATTCACCCCTCCACTTT. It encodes CASSTRLTVGDNSPLHF.